This TCR beta chain originates from a study of CD8+ T cells in alopecia areata. Extraction and reverse transcription of RNA yielded cDNA as the sequencing template. Sequencing was performed with immunoSEQ multiplex PCR; in TCRdb, only in-frame clones are kept and a portion is missing. The profile shows 150,000 to 200,000 clones, approximately 60% of them singletons. Study-level results: Affected lesional scalp, above all in alopecia totalis/universalis, was more clonal than normal scalp. There were also resident alphabeta T cells of normal skin sequenced in scalp samples.

V lost 2 bases and J 4 bases, leaving 13 bases between the germline ends. Germline V gene lookup returns CDR1 GTSNPN and CDR2 SVGIG (reference sequence). CDR3 length equals 14 residues. The table lists this clone with a few counts. Its antigen is not identified. Sorting of CD4+ and CD8+ T cells was performed on PBMCs. The material sequenced was CD4+ T cells sorted from blood. V usage is TRBV30 and J usage is TRBJ2-3; tentatively, D is TRBD1 (5 bases). The source is a human donor in good health. The CDR3 loop reads CAWSYRSPPDTQYF. Here the CDR3 DNA reads TGTGCCTGGAGTTACAGGAGCCCCCCAGATACGCAGTATTTT.